These 21 T cell receptor beta chains share one sample of origin, sequenced in a study of blood T cell repertoires in COVID-19. This table comes from immunoSEQ multiplex PCR, and its TCRdb copy is limited to in-frame clones, with some not included. The table records 140,000 to 150,000 clones, around 81% of them present only once. Material: peripheral blood. All receptors come from a human donor in a cohort sampled during active COVID-19.

V gene TRBV4-2 combines with J gene TRBJ2-1; 9 nucleotides match TRBD2. V trimming: 4 bases; J trimming: 5 bases; junction bases outside the gene matches: 9. The CDR3 length is 16 residues. The germline V gene encodes CDR1 LGHNA and CDR2 YNFKEQ. In DNA form, the CDR3 reads TGTGCCAGCAGCCCTCGCGCCCGACTAGCGGACAATGAGCAGTTCTTC. Encoded protein: CASSPRARLADNEQFF.

This clone was detected once. The chain uses TRBV19 and TRBJ2-7, with a weak D call TRBD1 (6 bases). Germline CDR1 is LNHDA and CDR2 is SQIVND (reference sequence). The CDR3 loop spans 17 amino acids. V lost 5 bases, J lost 2 bases, and 22 bases lay in between. The CDR3 nucleotides read TGTGCCAGTAGTGCATACTCGACAGGCCTCCTAACCTACGAGCAGTACTTC. Its protein product is CASSAYSTGLLTYEQYF.

A single count supports this clone. The rearrangement uses TRBV24-1 and TRBJ1-3; TRBD1 is a possible D gene (5 bases). Germline assignment: CDR1 KGHDR and CDR2 SFDVKD. The CDR3 is made up of 15 amino acids. V shed 3 bases and J shed 2 bases, with 10 bases lying between them. The DNA for the CDR3 is TGTGCCACCAGTGATCCCCAGGGAACTGGAAACACCATATATTTT. Translating it yields CATSDPQGTGNTIYF.

V and J are TRBV4-3 and TRBJ1-3; 8 bases line up with TRBD1. Germline trimming cut 0 bases from V and 6 bases from J; bases unmatched to any gene: 7. Germline CDR1 LGHNA, CDR2 YSLEER. There are 16 residues in the CDR3. CDR3 loop: CASSQEDRGQLNTIYF. The CDR3 bases are TGCGCCAGCAGCCAAGAAGACAGGGGACAGTTAAACACCATATATTTT.

This CDR3 is CASSHPGGVDNQPQHF. CDR3 nucleotides: TGTGCCAGCAGCCACCCGGGAGGGGTTGACAATCAGCCCCAGCATTTT. V usage is TRBV4-2 and J usage is TRBJ1-5; a weak D match, TRBD1 (5 bases). CDR1 is LGHNA, CDR2 YNFKEQ, per germline. This CDR3 is 16 amino acids long. V dropped 3 bases and J dropped 3 bases, with 15 bases sitting between them.

The chain employs TRBV5-1 and TRBJ2-3; D remains unclear. The V and J ends lost 3 bases and 4 bases respectively, with 12 bases between them. The CDR3 is 14 amino acids. Germline V gene sequence: CDR1 SGHRS, CDR2 YFSETQ. CDR3 sequence reads: CASSYRQAADTQYF. The CDR3 nucleotides are TGCGCCAGCAGCTACCGCCAGGCAGCAGATACGCAGTATTTT.

This chain connects TRBV5-1 to TRBJ1-4; tentative D call: TRBD1 (6 bases). The CDR3 totals 16 residues. Germline CDR1 is SGHRS and CDR2 is YFSETQ. V was clipped by 5 bases and J by 6 bases, with 20 bases between them. The CDR3 is CASRDTGSVRDEKLFF. CDR3 DNA sequence: TGCGCCAGCAGGGATACAGGGTCCGTGAGGGATGAAAAACTGTTTTTT.

The chain employs TRBV7-2 and TRBJ2-4; weak D call: TRBD2 (5 bases). Trimming removed 5 bases from V and 5 bases from J, with 16 bases in between. This CDR3 region has 15 residues. The germline V gene has CDR1 SGHTA and CDR2 FQGNSA. CDR3 protein: CASSPYSGFQNIQYF. The CDR3 bases are TGTGCCAGCAGCCCCTATTCGGGGTTCCAAAACATTCAGTACTTC.

This chain connects TRBV29-1 to TRBJ2-1; D gene unclear. Germline-derived CDR1 and CDR2 are SQVTM and ANQGSEA. V lost 4 bases and J lost 3, with 4 bases in between. This CDR3 has 11 residues. The CDR3 loop reads CSVGLYNEQFF. The CDR3 coding sequence is TGCAGCGTTGGGCTCTACAATGAGCAGTTCTTC.

The V and J genes are TRBV2 and TRBJ2-5; D gene uncertain. V lost 0 bases and J lost 5, with 4 bases in between. Germline V gene lookup returns CDR1 SNHLY and CDR2 FYNNEI. This CDR3 spans 12 amino acids. Written as DNA, the CDR3 is TGTGCCAGCAGTGAAGCCAGGGAGACCCAGTACTTC. This gives the protein CASSEARETQYF.

The chain joins TRBV7-2 to TRBJ2-2, with 10 bases fitting TRBD1. The CDR3 has 18 residues. Germline lookup yields CDR1 SGHTA and CDR2 FQGNSA. V was clipped by 4 bases and J by 6 bases; unmatched bases: 14. As DNA, the CDR3 is TGTGCCAGCAGCTCACCCGGCGGGAGACAGGGGGCCCCCGGGGAGCTGTTTTTT. This sequence encodes CASSSPGGRQGAPGELFF. Supplemented by reference TRBV7-2 and TRBJ2-2, the full variable domain reads GAGVSQSPSNKVTEKGKDVELRCDPISGHTALYWYRQSLGQGLEFLIYFQGNSAPDKSGLPSDRFSAERTGGSVSTLTIQRTQQEDSAVYLCASSSPGGRQGAPGELFFGEGSRLTVL.

J is TRBJ2-3 and V is TRBV24-1, with D perhaps matching TRBD2 (5 bases). The V end lost 5 bases, the J end lost 0 bases, and 17 bases lay between the germline ends. CDR1 and CDR2 (germline): KGHDR, SFDVKD. The CDR3 has 17 amino acids. The CDR3 here is CATSAQVATTSTDTQYF. CDR3 coding DNA: TGTGCCACCAGTGCCCAAGTGGCGACTACTAGCACAGATACGCAGTATTTT.

This clone was found once. This sequence joins TRBV5-5 and TRBJ2-5; 7 nucleotides align to TRBD2. The CDR3 consists of 13 residues. The ends lost 4 bases at V and 2 bases at J; junction bases unmatched: 2. In germline, CDR1 is SGHKS, CDR2 YYEKEE (reference sequence). The CDR3, as DNA: TGTGCCAGCAGCCGCGGGAGTCAAGAGACCCAGTACTTC. The encoded protein is CASSRGSQETQYF.

The rearrangement joins TRBV11-2 to TRBJ2-1; TRBD2 matches at 9 bases. Germline assignment: CDR1 SGHAT and CDR2 FQNNGV. The CDR3 consists of 14 residues. The trim removed 4 bases at V and 6 bases at J, leaving 4 bases unmatched. CDR3 coding DNA: TGTGCCAGCAGCTCTGGACTAGCGATCAATGAGCAGTTCTTC. It codes for CASSSGLAINEQFF.

V usage is TRBV6-6 and J usage is TRBJ2-7; TRBD2 matches at 7 bases. CDR1 and CDR2 (germline): MNHNY, SVGAGI (reference sequence). This CDR3 is built from 18 residues. Unmatched junction bases numbered 18, after V lost 5 bases and J lost 2 bases. The CDR3 loop reads CASSHIRPTPGGPYEQYF. The CDR3 DNA reads as TGTGCCAGCAGTCACATCCGTCCTACTCCGGGGGGTCCCTACGAGCAGTACTTC.

The genes are TRBV5-1 and TRBJ2-7; 8 bases are shared with TRBD1. The CDR3 sequence is 14 residues long. Germline CDR1 reads SGHRS; CDR2 reads YFSETQ. The J segment lost 4 bases and the V segment lost 4 bases, leaving 7 bases of the junction unmatched. The CDR3, as DNA: TGCGCCAGCAGCCTCGGGACAGGATTTTACGAGCAGTACTTC. Translating it yields CASSLGTGFYEQYF.

The chain employs TRBV7-2 and TRBJ2-6, with TRBD2 matching 8 bases. Germline V gene sequence: CDR1 SGHTA, CDR2 FQGNSA. The CDR3 extends over 19 amino acids. V dropped 5 bases and J dropped 0; count of bases not matched to a gene: 12. The CDR3: CASSHPGGGSYSGANVLTF. CDR3 DNA: TGTGCCAGCAGCCATCCCGGCGGGGGGTCCTACTCTGGGGCCAACGTCCTGACTTTC.

The chain couples TRBV4-2 to TRBJ2-7, with D perhaps matching TRBD2 (6 bases). V was shortened by 2 bases and J by 4 bases, with 9 bases between the two germline ends. The CDR3 length is 13 residues. Germline lookup yields CDR1 LGHNA and CDR2 YNFKEQ. The CDR3 region is CASSQRLVYEQYF. CDR3 DNA sequence: TGTGCCAGCAGCCAACGACTAGTTTACGAGCAGTACTTC.

The J gene is TRBJ2-1, the V gene TRBV3-1 (or the pseudogene TRBV3-2); no definite D call. CDR3 length: 14 amino acids. Germline CDR1 reads LGHDT; CDR2 reads YNNKEL (reference sequence). Trimming stripped 2 bases from V and 7 bases from J, with 12 bases between. The CDR3 reads CASSQPPVSNEQFF. CDR3 nucleotides: TGTGCCAGCAGCCAACCCCCGGTTTCGAATGAGCAGTTCTTC.

The CDR3 protein is CASSLGGVTQYEQYF. The DNA of the CDR3 is TGTGCCAGCAGCTTAGGCGGCGTCACCCAATACGAGCAGTACTTC. V and J are TRBV7-8 and TRBJ2-7; D gene uncertain. The germline V gene has CDR1 SGHVS and CDR2 FQNEAQ. Between the trimmed V and J ends, which lost 1 base and 4 bases, there was a span of 14 bases. There are 15 residues in the CDR3.

CDR3 sequence (DNA): TGCGCCAGCAGCCAGGGACGGACAGGGGACGTACGGGGCTACACCTTC. Protein: CASSQGRTGDVRGYTF. The chain is built from TRBV4-1 and TRBJ1-2; 9 positions match TRBD1. CDR1 and CDR2 from the germline V gene are MGHRA and YSYEKL. V was pared by 3 bases and J by 8 bases, with 13 bases of the junction left unmatched. This CDR3 spans 16 amino acids.